The clone carrying this T cell receptor beta chain came up a few times. The antigen is undetermined. The data were obtained in a study of response to subunit inactivated influenza vaccine. Germline V gene sequence: CDR1 MNHEY, CDR2 SVGAGI. The CDR3 runs to 17 residues. Trimming pared 2 bases from V and 7 bases from J, leaving 20 bases between. TCRdb analysed the RT-PCR reads with MiXCR anew, one entry per CDR3 protein. This table holds 650,000 to 850,000 distinct CDR3 sequences, approximately 15% found once. Overall study results and limits: Researchers suggested that each seasonal influenza vaccination recruits few new T cells.

The sample in question was PBMCs from blood, obtained around 15 days before vaccination. The sequence was collected from a man aged 45-65 years who received an inactivated influenza vaccine. The chain employs TRBV6-5 and TRBJ1-4; the D is unclear. CDR3: CASSYVPDLVPGEKLFF. The CDR3 nucleotides are TGTGCCAGCAGTTACGTTCCGGATCTCGTTCCAGGTGAAAAACTGTTTTTT.